This entry lists 5 T cell receptor beta chains sequenced from one sample in a study of T cells after yellow fever vaccination. TCRdb redid the calling of the 5' RACE reads with MiXCR, one entry per CDR3 protein. The sample contains more than 450,000 distinct CDR3 sequences, about a fifth of which appear only once. The sample consisted of PBMCs, taken 20 to 25 days after the first yellow fever vaccination. These receptors originate from a man between 18 and 35 years old who received the YFV17D yellow fever vaccine.

The J gene is TRBJ2-5, the V gene TRBV29-1; D gene uncertain. Germline V gene sequence: CDR1 SQVTM, CDR2 ANQGSEA. Trimming took 3 bases from V and 2 from J, leaving 10 bases between them. This CDR3 contains 13 residues. This CDR3 reads CSVDVRKQETQYF. DNA of the CDR3: TGCAGCGTTGATGTGCGGAAACAAGAGACCCAGTACTTC.

A few counts support this clonotype. The CDR3 loop is CASSQLTGPYEQYV. In DNA form, the CDR3 reads TGCGCCAGCAGCCAGCTGACAGGGCCCTACGAGCAGTACGTC. The chain employs TRBV4-1 and TRBJ2-7; 7 bases align to TRBD1. V lost 3 bases to trimming and J lost 2 bases; unmatched junction nucleotides: 4. CDR1 MGHRA and CDR2 YSYEKL come from the germline V gene. This CDR3 region has 14 residues.

This clonotype came up a few times. The V gene is TRBV7-2, the J gene TRBJ1-6; D is ambiguous. Per germline, CDR1 SGHTA and CDR2 FQGNSA. V lost 6 bases and J 6 bases, leaving 9 bases between the germline ends. The CDR3 is 13 amino acids. CDR3 amino acids: CASSKARNSPLHF. CDR3 sequence (DNA): TGTGCCAGCAGTAAAGCCCGTAATTCACCCCTCCACTTT. The full variable domain, in which reference TRBV7-2 and TRBJ1-6 provide the parts outside the CDR3, is GAGVSQSPSNKVTEKGKDVELRCDPISGHTALYWYRQSLGQGLEFLIYFQGNSAPDKSGLPSDRFSAERTGGSVSTLTIQRTQQEDSAVYLCASSKARNSPLHFGNGTRLTVT.

The V and J genes are TRBV20-1 and TRBJ1-5; TRBD1 agrees at 11 bases. After removal of 5 bases from V and 7 bases from J, the junction contained 4 bases not matched to a gene. CDR1 and CDR2 from the germline V gene are DFQATT and SNEGSKA (reference sequence). The CDR3 length is 13 residues. The CDR3 protein is CSAYGTGGQPQHF. DNA of the CDR3: TGCAGTGCTTACGGGACAGGGGGGCAGCCCCAGCATTTT.

V usage is TRBV2 and J usage is TRBJ1-3, with D perhaps TRBD1 (5 bases). Germline-derived CDR1 and CDR2 are SNHLY and FYNNEI. The length of the CDR3 is 14 residues. Trimming stripped 4 bases from V and 4 bases from J, with 11 bases between. In DNA, the CDR3 is TGTGCCAGCAGTGTTAAAGGGGCAGGAAACACCATATATTTT. This translates into CASSVKGAGNTIYF.